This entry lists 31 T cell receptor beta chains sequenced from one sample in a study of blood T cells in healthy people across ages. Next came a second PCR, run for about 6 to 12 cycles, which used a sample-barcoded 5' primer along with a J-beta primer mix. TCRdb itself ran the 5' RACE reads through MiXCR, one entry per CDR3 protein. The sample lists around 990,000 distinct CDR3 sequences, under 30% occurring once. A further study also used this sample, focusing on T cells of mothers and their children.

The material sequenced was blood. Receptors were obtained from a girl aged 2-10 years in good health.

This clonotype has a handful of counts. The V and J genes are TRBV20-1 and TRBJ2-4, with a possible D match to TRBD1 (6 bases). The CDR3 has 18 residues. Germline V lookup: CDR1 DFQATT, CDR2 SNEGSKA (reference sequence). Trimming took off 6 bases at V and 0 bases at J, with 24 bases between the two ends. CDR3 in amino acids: CSAAKGQLTSLAKNIQYF. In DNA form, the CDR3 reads TGCAGTGCCGCAAAGGGACAACTCACCTCATTAGCCAAAAACATTCAGTACTTC.

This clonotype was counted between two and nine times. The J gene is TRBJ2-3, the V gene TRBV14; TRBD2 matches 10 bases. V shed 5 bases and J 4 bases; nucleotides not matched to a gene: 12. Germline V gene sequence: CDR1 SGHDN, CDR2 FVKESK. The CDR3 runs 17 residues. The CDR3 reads CASSSGLAPQRADTQYF. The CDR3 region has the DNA TGTGCCAGCAGCTCGGGACTAGCGCCTCAGAGGGCAGATACGCAGTATTTT.

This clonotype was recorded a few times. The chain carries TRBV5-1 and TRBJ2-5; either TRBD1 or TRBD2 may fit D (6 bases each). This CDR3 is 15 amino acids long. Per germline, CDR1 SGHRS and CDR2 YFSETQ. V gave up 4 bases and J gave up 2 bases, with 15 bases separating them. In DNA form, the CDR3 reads TGCGCCAGCAGCCCGGGAGAGGGGGAGCAAGAGACCCAGTACTTC. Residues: CASSPGEGEQETQYF.

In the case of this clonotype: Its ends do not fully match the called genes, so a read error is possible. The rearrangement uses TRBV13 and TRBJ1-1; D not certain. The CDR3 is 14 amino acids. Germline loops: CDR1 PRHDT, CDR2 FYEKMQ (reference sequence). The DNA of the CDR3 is TGCGCCAGCAGCTTAGCGACGGCGAACACTGAAGCTTTCTTT. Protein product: CASSLATANTEAFF.

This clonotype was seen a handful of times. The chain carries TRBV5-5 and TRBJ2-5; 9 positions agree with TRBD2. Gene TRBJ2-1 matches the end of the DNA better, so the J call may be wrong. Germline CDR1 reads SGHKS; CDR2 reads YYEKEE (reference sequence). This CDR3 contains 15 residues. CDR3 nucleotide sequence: TGTGCCAGCAGCTCCGGGACTAGCCGTTATGATGAGCAGTTCTTC. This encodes CASSSGTSRYDEQFF.

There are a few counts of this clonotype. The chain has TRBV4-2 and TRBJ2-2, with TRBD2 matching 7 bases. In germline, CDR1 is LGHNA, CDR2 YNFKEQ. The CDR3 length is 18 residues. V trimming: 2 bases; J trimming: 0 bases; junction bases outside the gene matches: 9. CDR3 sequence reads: CASSQTISGSTNTGELFF. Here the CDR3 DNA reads TGTGCCAGCAGCCAAACTATTAGCGGGTCCACGAACACCGGGGAGCTGTTTTTT.

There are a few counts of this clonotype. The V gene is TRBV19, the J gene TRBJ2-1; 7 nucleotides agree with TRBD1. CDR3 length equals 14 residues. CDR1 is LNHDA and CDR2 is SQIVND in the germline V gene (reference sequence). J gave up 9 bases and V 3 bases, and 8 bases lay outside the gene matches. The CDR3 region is CASSIHRGLGEQFF. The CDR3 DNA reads TGTGCCAGTAGTATCCACAGGGGCCTTGGTGAGCAGTTCTTC.

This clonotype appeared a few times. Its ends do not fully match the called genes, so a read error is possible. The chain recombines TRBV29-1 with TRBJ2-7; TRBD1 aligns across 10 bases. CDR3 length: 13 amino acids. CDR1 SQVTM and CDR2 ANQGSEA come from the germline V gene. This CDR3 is CSGEGGQGNEQYF. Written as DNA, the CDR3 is TGCAGCGGTGAAGGGGGACAGGGGAACGAGCAGTACTTC.

This CDR3 reads CGVTTTTYEQYF. CDR3 sequence (DNA): TGTGGAGTTACGACTACCACCTACGAGCAGTACTTC. The rearrangement links TRBV28 to TRBJ2-5, with D maybe TRBD2 (5 bases). The assigned J gene may be wrong: the sequence end matches TRBJ2-7 better. Germline CDR1 is MDHEN and CDR2 is SYDVKM. The CDR3 totals 12 residues.

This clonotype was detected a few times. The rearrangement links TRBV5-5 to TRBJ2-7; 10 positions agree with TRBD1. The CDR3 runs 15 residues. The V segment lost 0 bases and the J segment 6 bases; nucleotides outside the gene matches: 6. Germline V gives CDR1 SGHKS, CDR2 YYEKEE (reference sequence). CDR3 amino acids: CASSLVSRTGGEQYF. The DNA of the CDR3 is TGTGCCAGCAGCTTGGTTAGCCGGACAGGGGGCGAGCAGTACTTC.

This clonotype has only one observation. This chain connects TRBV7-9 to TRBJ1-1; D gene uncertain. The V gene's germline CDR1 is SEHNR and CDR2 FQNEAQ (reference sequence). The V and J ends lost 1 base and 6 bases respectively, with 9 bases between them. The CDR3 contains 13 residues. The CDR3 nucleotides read TGTGCCAGCAGCTTAGTTGCGCCGGCTGAAGCTTTCTTT. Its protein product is CASSLVAPAEAFF.

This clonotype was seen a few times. DNA of the CDR3: TGTGCCAGCAGTTATGGACAGGGCGGTCAGCCCCAGCATTTT. As protein: CASSYGQGGQPQHF. This chain joins TRBV6-2 or TRBV6-3 and TRBJ1-5, with 8 bases fitting TRBD1. Germline V gene lookup returns CDR1 MNHEY and CDR2 SVGEGT. This CDR3 has 14 amino acids. J lost 6 bases, V lost 3 bases, and 4 bases had no gene match.

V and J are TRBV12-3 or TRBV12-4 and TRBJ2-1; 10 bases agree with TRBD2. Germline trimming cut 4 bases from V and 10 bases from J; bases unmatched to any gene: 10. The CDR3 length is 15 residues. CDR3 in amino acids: CASSSRLAGGREQFF. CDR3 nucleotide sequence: TGTGCCAGCAGTTCGAGACTAGCGGGCGGTAGGGAGCAGTTCTTC.

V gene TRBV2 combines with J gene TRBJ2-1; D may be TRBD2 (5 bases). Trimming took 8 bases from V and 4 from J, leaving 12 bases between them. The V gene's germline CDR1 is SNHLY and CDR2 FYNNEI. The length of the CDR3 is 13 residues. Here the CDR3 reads CASVSGSYNEQFF. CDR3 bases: TGTGCCAGCGTCAGCGGTAGTTACAATGAGCAGTTCTTC. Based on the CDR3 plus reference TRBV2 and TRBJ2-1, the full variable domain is EPEVTQTPSHQVTQMGQEVILRCVPISNHLYFYWYRQILGQKVEFLVSFYNNEISEKSEIFDDQFSVERPDGSNFTLKIRSTKLEDSAMYFCASVSGSYNEQFFGPGTRLTVL.

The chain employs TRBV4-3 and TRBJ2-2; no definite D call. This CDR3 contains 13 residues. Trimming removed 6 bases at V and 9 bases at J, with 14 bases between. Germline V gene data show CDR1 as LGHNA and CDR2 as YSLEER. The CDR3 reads CASSPDLYRELFF. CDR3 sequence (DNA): TGCGCCAGCAGTCCCGACCTATACCGGGAGCTGTTTTTT.

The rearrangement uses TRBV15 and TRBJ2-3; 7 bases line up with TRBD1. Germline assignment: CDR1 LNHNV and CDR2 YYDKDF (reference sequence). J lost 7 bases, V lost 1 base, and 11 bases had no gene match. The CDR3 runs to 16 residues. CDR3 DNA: TGTGCCACCAGCAGAGGAGGGCCAGGGGGTGAAAATACGCAGTATTTT. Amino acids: CATSRGGPGGENTQYF.

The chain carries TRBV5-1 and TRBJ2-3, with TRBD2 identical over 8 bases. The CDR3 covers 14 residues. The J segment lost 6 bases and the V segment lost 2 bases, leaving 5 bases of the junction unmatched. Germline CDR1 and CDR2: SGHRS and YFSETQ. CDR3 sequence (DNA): TGCGCCAGCAGCTTACGGGGGGGTTTGGATACGCAGTATTTT. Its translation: CASSLRGGLDTQYF. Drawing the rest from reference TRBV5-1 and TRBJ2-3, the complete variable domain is KAGVTQTPRYLIKTRGQQVTLSCSPISGHRSVSWYQQTPGQGLQFLFEYFSETQRNKGNFPGRFSGRQFSNSRSEMNVSTLELGDSALYLCASSLRGGLDTQYFGPGTRLTVL.

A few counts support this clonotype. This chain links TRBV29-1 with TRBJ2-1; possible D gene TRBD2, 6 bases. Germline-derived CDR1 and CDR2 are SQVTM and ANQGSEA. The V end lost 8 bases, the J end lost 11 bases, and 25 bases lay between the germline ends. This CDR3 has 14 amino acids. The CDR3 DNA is TGCAGCATACGTTGGGGACTGGAGGAGAATAAGCAGTTCTTC. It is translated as CSIRWGLEENKQFF.

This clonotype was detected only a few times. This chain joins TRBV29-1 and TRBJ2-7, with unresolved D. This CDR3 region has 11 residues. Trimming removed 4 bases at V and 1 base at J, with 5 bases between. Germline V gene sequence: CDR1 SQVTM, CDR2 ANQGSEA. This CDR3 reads CSVGESYEQYF. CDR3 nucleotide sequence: TGCAGCGTTGGCGAGTCCTACGAGCAGTACTTC.

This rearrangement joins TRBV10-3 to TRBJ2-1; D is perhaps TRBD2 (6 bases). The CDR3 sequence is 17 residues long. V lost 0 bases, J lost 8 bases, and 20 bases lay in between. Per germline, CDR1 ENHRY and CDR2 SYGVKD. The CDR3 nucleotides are TGTGCCATCAGTGAGTCCCAGTTCCAGGGAGGACGAGATGAGCAGTTCTTC. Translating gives CAISESQFQGGRDEQFF.

In nucleotides, the CDR3 is TGCGCCAGCAGCTTGGGGGGCCATGGCATGGCGCCCCTCCACTTT. Protein product: CASSLGGHGMAPLHF. This chain connects TRBV5-1 to TRBJ1-6; D is perhaps TRBD1 (5 bases). Germline CDR1 and CDR2: SGHRS and YFSETQ. The CDR3 contains 15 residues. V lost 0 bases and J 13 bases, leaving 17 bases between the germline ends.

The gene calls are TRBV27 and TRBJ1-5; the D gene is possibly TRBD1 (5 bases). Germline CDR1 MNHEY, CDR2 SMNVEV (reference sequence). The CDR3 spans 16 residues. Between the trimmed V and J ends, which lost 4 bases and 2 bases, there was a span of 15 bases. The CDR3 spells CASSSTVLAGNQPQHF. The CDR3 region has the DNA TGTGCCAGCAGTTCGACAGTGCTAGCGGGCAATCAGCCCCAGCATTTT.

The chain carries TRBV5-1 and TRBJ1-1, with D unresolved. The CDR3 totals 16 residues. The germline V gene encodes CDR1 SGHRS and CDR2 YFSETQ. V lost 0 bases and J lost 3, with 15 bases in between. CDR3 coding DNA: TGCGCCAGCAGCTTGGGTGTAAGGATACTGGACACTGAAGCTTTCTTT. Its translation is CASSLGVRILDTEAFF.

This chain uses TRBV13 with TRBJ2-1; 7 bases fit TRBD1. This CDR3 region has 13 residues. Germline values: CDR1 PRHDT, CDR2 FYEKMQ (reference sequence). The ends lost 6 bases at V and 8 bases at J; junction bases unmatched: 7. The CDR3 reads CASSPIGGDEQFF. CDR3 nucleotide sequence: TGTGCCAGCAGTCCTATAGGGGGCGATGAGCAGTTCTTC.

CDR3 sequence reads: CASSQRVPGQGFYGYTF. The CDR3 DNA reads TGCGCCAGCAGCCAAAGGGTTCCGGGACAGGGATTCTATGGCTACACCTTC. This rearrangement joins TRBV4-1 to TRBJ1-2; 9 nucleotides match TRBD1. Germline V gives CDR1 MGHRA, CDR2 YSYEKL. The junction had 11 bases not matched to a gene; V was cut back by 2 bases and J by 4 bases. This CDR3 comprises 17 residues.

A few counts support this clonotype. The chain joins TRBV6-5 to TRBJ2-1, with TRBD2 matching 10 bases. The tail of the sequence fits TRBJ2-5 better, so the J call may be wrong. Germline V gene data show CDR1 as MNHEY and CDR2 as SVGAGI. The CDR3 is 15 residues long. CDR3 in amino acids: CASSYSGRAMETQYF. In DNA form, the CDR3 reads TGTGCCAGCAGTTACAGCGGGAGGGCGATGGAGACCCAGTACTTC.

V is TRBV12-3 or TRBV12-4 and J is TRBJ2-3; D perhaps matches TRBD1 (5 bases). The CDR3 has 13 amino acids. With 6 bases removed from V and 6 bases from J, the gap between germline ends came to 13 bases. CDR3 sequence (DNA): TGTGCCAGCAGGGTGCAGACAGCGGATACGCAGTATTTT. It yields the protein CASRVQTADTQYF.

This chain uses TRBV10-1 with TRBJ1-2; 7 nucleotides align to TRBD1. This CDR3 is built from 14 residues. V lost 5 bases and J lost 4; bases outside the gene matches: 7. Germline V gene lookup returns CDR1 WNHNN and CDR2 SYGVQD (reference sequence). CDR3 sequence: CASSSTRQGYGYTF. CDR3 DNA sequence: TGCGCCAGCAGTTCTACCCGACAGGGCTATGGCTACACCTTC.

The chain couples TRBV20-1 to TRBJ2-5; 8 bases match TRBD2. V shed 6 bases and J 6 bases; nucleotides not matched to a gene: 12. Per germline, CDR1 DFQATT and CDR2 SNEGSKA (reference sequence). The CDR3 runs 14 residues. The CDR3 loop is CSATSGSLIQTQYF. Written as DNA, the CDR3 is TGCAGTGCAACAAGCGGGAGTCTTATACAGACCCAGTACTTC.

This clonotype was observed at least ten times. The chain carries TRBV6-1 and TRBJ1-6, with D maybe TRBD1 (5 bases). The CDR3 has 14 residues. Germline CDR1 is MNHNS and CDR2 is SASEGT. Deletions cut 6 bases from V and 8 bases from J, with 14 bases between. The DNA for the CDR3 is TGTGCCAGCAGCCTCCTAGGGACGGATTCACCCCTCCACTTT. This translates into CASSLLGTDSPLHF.

CDR3 region: CASSQESRWGEQFF. The CDR3 DNA follows: TGCGCCAGCAGCCAAGAGAGTCGTTGGGGTGAGCAGTTCTTC. The genes are TRBV4-1 and TRBJ2-1; no reliable D call. This CDR3 comprises 14 residues. V shed 0 bases and J shed 9 bases, with 12 bases lying between them. Germline CDR1 is MGHRA and CDR2 is YSYEKL.